This is a list of T cell receptor beta chains from one sample in a study of T cell responses to AZD1222 COVID-19 vaccine. TCRdb's copy holds only in-frame clones and misses some; the assay was immunoSEQ multiplex PCR. Of more than 150,000 clones listed, roughly 92% are singletons. The sample consisted of peripheral blood, taken 28 days after the second AZD1222 dose. The receptors here all came from an adult who received the AZD1222 COVID-19 vaccine. Both conserved end residues are part of each CDR3. D genes are given only for firm matches. Clone size is shown for a subset of rows, as once, few, many or a class of expanded clone.

>.|.|TRBJ1-1|TRBV18
TGTGCCAGCCCACAGGGAGGGGGGAACACTGAAGCTTTCTTT
CASPQGGGNTEAFF
>.|.|TRBJ1-2|TRBV29-1
TGCAGCGTTGAAAGTTCAGGGCGGGGCTACACCTTC
CSVESSGRGYTF
>.|TRBD2|TRBJ2-1|TRBV6-4
TGTGCCAGCAGTGCCGGGACTAGCGGGAATGAGCAGTTCTTC
CASSAGTSGNEQFF
>.|TRBD1|TRBJ2-2|TRBV5-1
TGCGCCAGCAGCGCCCCGGGACAGACGAACACCGGGGAGCTGTTTTTT
CASSAPGQTNTGELFF
>.|.|TRBJ1-3|TRBV4-2
TGTGCCAGCAGCCAAGACTTGGGGTTGGGGGGAAACACCATATATTTT
CASSQDLGLGGNTIYF
>.|TRBD1|TRBJ1-6|TRBV30
TGTGCCTGGAGCCCTCGGGGGAGGGGGCTAAATTCACCCCTCCACTTT
CAWSPRGRGLNSPLHF
>.|.|TRBJ1-1|TRBV6-5
TGTGCCAGCTCCTCCATGAACACTGAAGCTTTCTTT
CASSSMNTEAFF
>.|.|TRBJ1-2|TRBV30
TGTGCCTGGCAGGACCCTCAAGGGCCTAACTATGGCTACACCTTC
CAWQDPQGPNYGYTF
>.|TRBD1|TRBJ1-4|TRBV5-5
TGTGCCAGCAGCTTGGGACAGGGAGGCCCCACTAATGAAAAACTGTTTTTT
CASSLGQGGPTNEKLFF
>.|TRBD1|TRBJ2-2|TRBV5-1
TGCGCCAGCAGCTTGGAGGACAGGGGAATCGGGGAGCTGTTTTTT
CASSLEDRGIGELFF
>.|.|TRBJ2-7|TRBV25-1
TGTGCCAGCAGTGATGAAAGGGGGAATCCTGGGCAGTACTTC
CASSDERGNPGQYF
>.|.|TRBJ2-1|TRBV21-1
TGTGCCAGCAGCACCCGGACTAGCGGGTCGGTTTCCAATGAGCAGTTCTTC
CASSTRTSGSVSNEQFF
>.|.|TRBJ2-5|TRBV30
TGTGCCTGGAGTGTTAGGCTTAGGGAGACCCAGTACTTC
CAWSVRLRETQYF
>once|TRBD2|TRBJ2-2|TRBV5-1
TGCGCCAGCAGCTTCTGGCGGGAGGGCACCGGGGAGCTGTTTTTT
CASSFWREGTGELFF
>.|.|TRBJ1-2|TRBV19
TGTGCCAGTAGTATAGATTCGTATGGAGACTATGGCTACACCTTC
CASSIDSYGDYGYTF
>.|TRBD2|TRBJ2-1|TRBV4-1
TGCGCCAGCAGCCAAGACCCACTAGCGGTGACTTACAATGAGCAGTTCTTC
CASSQDPLAVTYNEQFF
>.|.|TRBJ2-2|TRBV5-5
TGTGCCAGCAGCTTCCCCAGGGGACCGAACACCGGGGAGCTGTTTTTT
CASSFPRGPNTGELFF
>.|.|TRBJ2-2|TRBV11-2
TGTGCCAGCAGCTTACTCGGCGTCGGGGAGCTGTTTTTT
CASSLLGVGELFF
>.|.|TRBJ2-6|TRBV7-8
TGTGCCACCCCGCAAGTACGCTCTGGGGCCAACGTCCTGACTTTC
CATPQVRSGANVLTF
>.|TRBD1|TRBJ1-1|TRBV18
TGTGCCAGCGCTCCGGGACAGGGAGAAACTGAAGCTTTCTTT
CASAPGQGETEAFF
>.|TRBD2|TRBJ2-3|TRBV13
TGTGCCAGCAGCGACCTACTAGCGGGAGAACGAGATACGCAGTATTTT
CASSDLLAGERDTQYF
>.|.|TRBJ1-2|TRBV5-4
TGTGCCAGCAGCGCATCCGGGGCTAACTATGGCTACACCTTC
CASSASGANYGYTF
>.|.|TRBJ1-1|TRBV18
TGTGCCAGCTCGCCCCGGGACGGTGAAGCTTTCTTT
CASSPRDGEAFF
>.|.|TRBJ2-2|TRBV7-3
TGTGCCAGCAGCCACCTACCAGTGGGAGGTTTGGTTTGGGAGGAGCTGTTTTTT
CASSHLPVGGLVWEELFF